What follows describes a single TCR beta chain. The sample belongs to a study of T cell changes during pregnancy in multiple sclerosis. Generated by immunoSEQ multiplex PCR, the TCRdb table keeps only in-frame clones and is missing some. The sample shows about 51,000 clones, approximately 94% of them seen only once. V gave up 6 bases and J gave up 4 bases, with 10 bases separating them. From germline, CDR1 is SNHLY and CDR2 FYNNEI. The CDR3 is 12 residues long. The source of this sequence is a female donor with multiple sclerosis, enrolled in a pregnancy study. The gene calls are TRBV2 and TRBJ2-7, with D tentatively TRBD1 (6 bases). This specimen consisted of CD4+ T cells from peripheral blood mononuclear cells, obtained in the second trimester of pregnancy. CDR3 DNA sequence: TGTGCCAGCAGCGTGCAGGGGTACGAGCAGTACTTC. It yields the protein CASSVQGYEQYF.